Listed here is a single T cell receptor (beta chain). Its antigen is unidentified. At the DNA level, this CDR3 is encoded by other sequences in the same sample as well. The CDR3 totals 15 residues. V lost 4 bases to trimming and J lost 4 bases; unmatched junction nucleotides: 5. Germline V gene sequence: CDR1 SGHRS, CDR2 YFSETQ. The data were obtained in a study of shared clonotypes between healthy human individuals. Study context: CD4 naive and memory got three plates each, CD8 naive two, CD8 memory one. The study's findings and limits: Naive subsets usually exceeded memory subsets in estimated richness. Shared clonotypes across all four donors exceeded non-shared ones in generation probability. Around 5% of naive CD4 clonotypes were shared across a handful of donors.

Here immunoSEQ multiplex PCR was the method, and the copy in TCRdb shows in-frame clones only, minus some. The table lists 950,000 to 1,100,000 clones, 75% to 85% of them singletons. This TCR derives from a young man in good health. Some clones in this sample may be carry-over from other donors' samples. The material sequenced was memory CD4+ T cells from PBMCs. Subset of the sample: CD45RA-negative fraction. This chain links TRBV5-1 with TRBJ2-5; TRBD1 matches at 12 bases. CDR3 DNA: TGCGCCAGCAGCCTGGGGACAGGGGGCAGAGAGACCCAGTACTTC. Translating it yields CASSLGTGGRETQYF.